The 11 T cell receptor beta chains listed next were all sequenced from one sample in a study of regulatory T cells in long-lasting Graves disease (dated by TCRdb to the early 2020s). This sample's time point label indicates: newly diagnosed GD, antithyroid drugs for less than 3 months. RNA was extracted from PBMCs in TRIzol for both TCR sequencing and RNA sequencing. Library prep was done by multiplex PCR. These reads were obtained on an Illumina HiSeq 4000. iRepertoire HTBI primers and Arm-PCR amplification of CDR3 regions were used to construct TCR beta libraries. The raw public data were reprocessed by TCRdb itself: fastp quality trimming at Q25, MiXCR clonotype calling, in-frame beta chains only. Each record represents a unique CDR3 protein, reported with the most common genes and DNA among its rows. For this sample there are 250,000 or so distinct CDR3 sequences; 20% to 25% appear just once. More than 11% of the sample is taken by the ten largest.

This material consisted of peripheral blood mononuclear cells (PBMCs), taken at new diagnosis, from a patient treated with antithyroid drugs. The receptors were gathered from a female donor with Graves disease.

This clonotype came up many times. This chain joins TRBV7-2 and TRBJ2-5; D is perhaps TRBD2 (5 bases). This CDR3 contains 14 residues. V lost 1 base and J 5 bases, leaving 11 bases between the germline ends. Germline assignment: CDR1 SGHTA and CDR2 FQGNSA. CDR3 sequence (DNA): TGTGCCAGCAGCTTAGATAGCGTTCGGGAGACCCAGTACTTC. This gives the protein CASSLDSVRETQYF.

This clonotype came up many times. The rearrangement links TRBV27 to TRBJ2-7, with 10 bases identical to TRBD1. V lost 7 bases, J lost 2 bases, and 8 bases stayed unmatched. Germline V gene lookup returns CDR1 MNHEY and CDR2 SMNVEV (reference sequence). This CDR3 contains 15 residues. CDR3 sequence reads: CASTPLGTGAYEQYF. The CDR3 DNA sequence: TGTGCCAGCACCCCCCTTGGGACAGGGGCCTACGAGCAGTACTTC.

This clonotype was recorded a few times. V and J are TRBV19 and TRBJ1-2, with D unclear. The CDR3 totals 12 residues. CDR1 is LNHDA, CDR2 SQIVND, per germline (reference sequence). V lost 6 bases, J lost 3 bases, and 8 bases lay in between. The CDR3 loop is CASSGQYYGYTF. In DNA form, the CDR3 reads TGTGCCAGTAGCGGGCAGTACTATGGCTACACCTTC.

This clonotype was seen many times. The junction does not match germline at one end; this may be a read error. The chain is built from TRBV5-1 and TRBJ1-1; perhaps TRBD1 as D (6 bases). The CDR3 loop spans 14 amino acids. Germline V CDR1 and CDR2: SGHRS, YFSETQ. The CDR3 DNA reads as TGTGCCAGCAGCTTACAGGGAATGATGACTGAAGCTTTCTTT. It specifies CASSLQGMMTEAFF.

This clonotype was observed many times. This chain links TRBV12-3 or TRBV12-4 with TRBJ2-3; 8 bases align to TRBD1. The CDR3 sequence is 15 residues long. V was clipped by 5 bases and J by 5 bases; unmatched bases: 9. For the CDR3, the DNA is TGTGCCAGCAGTCCCACGGACAGGGAGGTAGATACGCAGTATTTT. Its translation is CASSPTDREVDTQYF.

The sample holds many counts of this clonotype. This chain uses TRBV7-2 with TRBJ2-7; 8 bases line up with TRBD2. The CDR3 runs 14 residues. Germline V gene lookup returns CDR1 SGHTA and CDR2 FQGNSA. V shed 5 bases and J 1 base; nucleotides not matched to a gene: 4. CDR3 sequence reads: CASSREGQSYEQYF. CDR3 nucleotide sequence: TGTGCCAGCAGCCGGGAGGGACAATCCTACGAGCAGTACTTC.

A word on this clonotype: This sequence is one base from a far larger clone and is likely a read error. The chain couples TRBV5-5 to TRBJ2-7; TRBD1 is a possible D gene (6 bases). The germline V gene encodes CDR1 SGHKS and CDR2 YYEKEE (reference sequence). This CDR3 region has 12 residues. In DNA form, the CDR3 reads TGTGCCAGCAGCCCCCAGGGGTCCGAGCGGTACTTC. This codes for CASSPQGSERYF.

This clonotype was observed many times. This sequence joins TRBV20-1 and TRBJ1-1; 7 bases align to TRBD1. V was pared by 2 bases and J by 4 bases, with 13 bases of the junction left unmatched. The CDR3 loop spans 16 amino acids. From germline, CDR1 is DFQATT and CDR2 SNEGSKA (reference sequence). DNA of the CDR3: TGCAGTGCTAGATTCCCCGGACAGGCCGGGGGCACTGAAGCTTTCTTT. Protein product: CSARFPGQAGGTEAFF.

This clonotype has ten or more counts. The chain employs TRBV3-1 and TRBJ2-7; 7 positions agree with TRBD2. Germline values: CDR1 LGHDT, CDR2 YNNKEL (reference sequence). The CDR3 runs to 14 residues. Trimming took 4 bases from V and 3 from J; bases not matched to a gene: 6. The CDR3 spells CASSPGGFGYEQYF. DNA of the CDR3: TGTGCCAGCAGCCCGGGAGGTTTTGGCTACGAGCAGTACTTC.

CDR3 residues: CASSPQGGRFGMNTEAFF. CDR3 in DNA: TGCGCCAGCAGCCCCCAGGGGGGCAGGTTCGGGATGAACACTGAAGCTTTCTTT. J is TRBJ1-1 and V is TRBV4-3; 7 bases align to TRBD1. Per germline, CDR1 LGHNA and CDR2 YSLEER. This CDR3 is built from 18 residues. V gave up 4 bases and J gave up 0 bases; unmatched junction bases: 14.

There are a few counts of this clonotype. As DNA, the CDR3 is TGCGCCAGCAGCCAGTTAGCCTCCGGGGGACTCTCCTACGAGCAGTACTTC. Protein: CASSQLASGGLSYEQYF. The V and J genes are TRBV4-1 and TRBJ2-7, with D perhaps matching TRBD2 (6 bases). The CDR3 runs to 17 residues. CDR1 is MGHRA and CDR2 is YSYEKL in the germline V gene. V was clipped by 3 bases and J by 0 bases, with 18 bases between them.